The rows below give T cell receptor beta chains drawn from one sample of a study of shared clonotypes between healthy human individuals. Clones were sequenced by immunoSEQ multiplex PCR, and TCRdb holds only the in-frame ones, with some missing. The table records some 690,000 clones, around 91% of them present only once. Sequencing was performed on memory CD8+ T cells from PBMCs. Every receptor here comes from a man aged 18-30 years in good health. Some clones in this sample may be carry-over from other donors' samples. The CDR3 runs from the conserved cysteine through the conserved F or W. A D gene is named only where the DNA matches it firmly. Clone size is given for some rows only: seen once, a few or many times, or a class if the clone is expanded.

J | V | D | size | length | CDR3 | DNA
TRBJ1-3 | TRBV2 | . | . | 15 | CASSEWRSSGNTIYF | TGTGCCAGCAGTGAGTGGAGGTCCTCTGGAAACACCATATATTTT
TRBJ2-7 | TRBV5-1 | . | few | 14 | CASSLGTASYEQYF | TGCGCCAGCAGCTTGGGGACAGCCTCCTACGAGCAGTACTTC
TRBJ2-1 | TRBV6-5 | TRBD2 | . | 15 | CASSLLAGGTGEQFF | TGTGCCAGCAGTTTACTAGCGGGAGGGACGGGGGAGCAGTTCTTC
TRBJ1-5 | TRBV6-1 | . | . | 14 | CASRGRLPNQPQHF | TGTGCCAGCAGGGGACGGTTACCGAATCAGCCCCAGCATTTT
TRBJ2-1 | TRBV4-1 | . | . | 14 | CASSLGRLRNEQFF | TGCGCCAGCAGCCTCGGACGGTTACGCAATGAGCAGTTCTTC
TRBJ2-7 | TRBV5-5 | TRBD2 | . | 16 | CASSPSGGLPYYEQYF | TGTGCCAGCAGCCCGTCGGGGGGGCTCCCCTACTACGAGCAGTACTTC
TRBJ1-1 | TRBV7-2 | . | . | 15 | CASSSTFLSDGEAFF | TGTGCCAGCAGCTCCACCTTCCTTTCGGACGGTGAAGCTTTCTTT
TRBJ2-2 | TRBV9 | . | . | 16 | CASSVGQVTNTGELFF | TGTGCCAGCAGCGTAGGACAGGTCACGAACACCGGGGAGCTGTTTTTT
TRBJ1-1 | TRBV18 | . | once | 16 | CASSPDPGALNTEAFF | TGTGCCAGCTCACCTGACCCAGGGGCCTTGAACACTGAAGCTTTCTTT
TRBJ2-7 | TRBV27 | . | . | 14 | CASSLQGRGYEQYF | TGTGCCAGCAGTTTACAGGGACGAGGCTACGAGCAGTACTTC
TRBJ2-1 | TRBV28 | . | . | 17 | CASSRETLLGAYNEQFF | TGTGCCAGCAGTCGAGAGACCCTCCTCGGCGCGTACAATGAGCAGTTCTTC
TRBJ1-1 | TRBV11-3 | . | few | 13 | CASSLGIGGEAFF | TGTGCCAGCAGCTTAGGCATCGGAGGTGAAGCTTTCTTT
TRBJ2-1 | TRBV28 | . | . | 12 | CASSSGFNEQFF | TGTGCCAGCAGTTCCGGGTTCAATGAGCAGTTCTTC
TRBJ1-5 | TRBV2 | TRBD1 | once | 15 | CASRAGGWGNQPQHF | TGTGCCAGCAGGGCAGGGGGTTGGGGCAATCAGCCCCAGCATTTT
TRBJ2-3 | TRBV9 | . | . | 14 | CASSPGQPADTQYF | TGTGCCAGCAGCCCAGGACAGCCCGCAGATACGCAGTATTTT
TRBJ1-2 | TRBV27 | . | . | 14 | CASSPREAYYGYTF | TGTGCCAGCAGTCCCCGTGAGGCCTACTATGGCTACACCTTC
TRBJ2-7 | TRBV6-1 | . | . | 14 | CASSAGPGIYEQYF | TGTGCCAGCAGCGCAGGCCCGGGGATCTACGAGCAGTACTTC
TRBJ2-1 | TRBV7-8 | TRBD2 | . | 16 | CASSLVTSGSYNEQFF | TGTGCCAGCAGCTTAGTAACTAGCGGCTCCTACAATGAGCAGTTCTTC
TRBJ1-2 | TRBV28 | . | . | 11 | CASTGGHGYTF | TGTGCCAGCACTGGGGGCCACGGCTACACCTTC
TRBJ2-2 | TRBV5-6 | . | . | 14 | CASSRGTVTGELFF | TGTGCCAGCAGCCGCGGGACAGTCACCGGGGAGCTGTTTTTT
TRBJ2-7 | TRBV9 | . | . | 14 | CASSGRDNSYEQYF | TGTGCCAGCAGTGGCAGGGACAACTCCTACGAGCAGTACTTC
TRBJ1-2 | TRBV6-1 | . | . | 13 | CASIGMTHYGYTF | TGTGCCAGCATTGGGATGACCCACTATGGCTACACCTTC
TRBJ1-2 | TRBV4-1 | . | . | 16 | CASSHREVISGYGYTF | TGCGCCAGCAGCCACCGGGAGGTGATTTCGGGTTATGGCTACACCTTC
TRBJ1-5 | TRBV7-8 | . | . | 15 | CASSLSALSNQPQHF | TGTGCCAGCAGCTTATCTGCCCTTAGCAATCAGCCCCAGCATTTT
TRBJ2-7 | TRBV2 | . | . | 16 | CASSEALGGGRYEQYF | TGTGCCAGCAGTGAAGCCCTGGGGGGCGGTAGGTACGAGCAGTACTTC
TRBJ1-2 | TRBV15 | . | . | 13 | CATSREVGYGYTF | TGTGCCACCAGCAGAGAGGTGGGGTATGGCTACACCTTC
TRBJ2-5 | TRBV9 | . | . | 13 | CASSARDFSTQYF | TGTGCCAGCAGCGCCCGGGACTTCTCAACCCAGTACTTC
TRBJ1-3 | TRBV7-9 | . | few | 14 | CASSLPGLVDTIYF | TGTGCCAGCAGCTTGCCAGGGTTAGTGGACACCATATATTTT
TRBJ2-1 | TRBV4-2 | TRBD1 | . | 15 | CASSQRTGVNNEQFF | TGTGCCAGCAGCCAGCGGACAGGGGTCAACAATGAGCAGTTCTTC
TRBJ2-1 | TRBV19 | TRBD1 | . | 15 | CASSIDREAYNEQFF | TGTGCCAGTAGTATTGACAGGGAAGCCTACAATGAGCAGTTCTTC
TRBJ2-5 | TRBV11-2 | . | . | 14 | CASSFGGYQETQYF | TGTGCCAGCAGCTTCGGCGGGTACCAAGAGACCCAGTACTTC
TRBJ2-7 | TRBV19 | TRBD1 | . | 13 | CASSSGQDYEQYF | TGTGCCAGTAGCTCGGGACAGGACTACGAGCAGTACTTC
TRBJ2-1 | TRBV6-5 | . | . | 15 | CASSYSGGAYNEQFF | TGTGCCAGCAGTTACTCAGGTGGAGCTTACAATGAGCAGTTCTTC
TRBJ1-2 | TRBV15 | . | once | 17 | CATSRIPRSGIHGGYTF | TGTGCCACCAGCAGAATCCCCCGGTCGGGGATCCATGGCGGCTACACCTTC
TRBJ2-6 | TRBV15 | . | once | 16 | CATSRQKSSGANVLTF | TGTGCCACCAGCAGACAGAAGAGCTCTGGGGCCAACGTCCTGACTTTC
TRBJ1-2 | TRBV5-8 | . | . | 15 | CASTRRGGKVGGYTF | TGTGCCAGCACCCGCCGCGGGGGCAAGGTTGGTGGCTACACCTTC
TRBJ2-3 | TRBV9 | . | . | 12 | CASSVAQDTQYF | TGTGCCAGCAGCGTAGCACAAGATACGCAGTATTTT
TRBJ2-1 | TRBV27 | . | . | 17 | CASSTLFKWVTGNEQFF | TGTGCCAGCAGCACACTATTTAAGTGGGTCACGGGAAATGAGCAGTTCTTC
TRBJ2-2 | TRBV7-9 | . | . | 15 | CASSSSGVGTGELFF | TGTGCCAGCAGCTCATCAGGGGTTGGCACCGGGGAGCTGTTTTTT
TRBJ2-1 | TRBV10-3 | . | . | 15 | CAISNRAFSYNEQFF | TGTGCCATCAGTAATCGGGCCTTCTCCTACAATGAGCAGTTCTTC
TRBJ1-1 | TRBV6-6 | . | . | 12 | CASSYSRTEAFF | TGTGCCAGCAGTTACTCCCGTACTGAAGCTTTCTTT
TRBJ1-1 | TRBV12-5 | . | . | 16 | CASGLGRTRVGTEAFF | TGTGCTAGTGGTTTGGGGCGAACCAGGGTAGGCACTGAAGCTTTCTTT
TRBJ2-1 | TRBV4-3 | TRBD2 | . | 16 | CASSQGGLAGWDEQFF | TGCGCCAGCAGCCAAGGGGGACTAGCGGGATGGGATGAGCAGTTCTTC
TRBJ2-1 | TRBV9 | TRBD2 | . | 16 | CASSEGATSGYNEQFF | TGTGCCAGCAGCGAGGGAGCTACTAGCGGCTACAATGAGCAGTTCTTC
TRBJ1-4 | TRBV7-2 | . | . | 14 | CASSSIRGNEKLFF | TGTGCCAGCAGCTCTATTCGGGGAAATGAAAAACTGTTTTTT
TRBJ1-1 | TRBV13 | TRBD1 | . | 15 | CASSPWTGLRTEAFF | TGTGCCAGCAGCCCATGGACAGGGTTACGGACTGAAGCTTTCTTT
TRBJ2-5 | TRBV6-6 | . | . | 13 | CASSYAGRETQYF | TGTGCCAGCAGTTACGCAGGGAGAGAGACCCAGTACTTC
TRBJ2-1 | TRBV25-1 | TRBD2 | . | 15 | CASSAPGGPYNEQFF | TGTGCCAGCAGTGCTCCGGGAGGCCCCTACAATGAGCAGTTCTTC
TRBJ2-7 | TRBV2 | TRBD2 | once | 14 | CAQRVSGSGYEQYF | TGTGCCCAGCGGGTTAGCGGGAGTGGCTACGAGCAGTACTTC
TRBJ2-1 | TRBV28 | . | once | 14 | CASISGYSYNEQFF | TGTGCCAGCATAAGCGGTTACTCCTACAATGAGCAGTTCTTC
TRBJ2-3 | TRBV7-9 | . | . | 12 | CASSVGTDTQYF | TGTGCCAGCAGCGTGGGCACAGATACGCAGTATTTT
TRBJ1-2 | TRBV14 | . | . | 14 | CASSPVGGSVGYTF | TGTGCCAGCAGCCCCGTGGGGGGCTCGGTAGGCTACACCTTC
TRBJ2-7 | TRBV9 | . | once | 16 | CASSVGRGGYLYEQYF | TGTGCCAGCAGCGTAGGGAGGGGGGGCTACCTCTACGAGCAGTACTTC
TRBJ1-2 | TRBV28 | TRBD1 | . | 17 | CASSLVPTGSLEDGYTF | TGTGCCAGCAGCCTGGTCCCGACAGGGTCCCTCGAGGACGGCTACACCTTC
TRBJ1-4 | TRBV25-1 | . | . | 15 | CASSTGNSLNEKLFF | TGTGCCAGCAGTACCGGGAACAGCCTTAATGAAAAACTGTTTTTT
TRBJ2-2 | TRBV7-9 | . | . | 14 | CASSPWDETGELFF | TGTGCCAGCAGCCCCTGGGATGAAACCGGGGAGCTGTTTTTT
TRBJ2-7 | TRBV27 | TRBD1 | . | 13 | CASRDRGSYEQYF | TGTGCCAGCCGGGACAGGGGGTCCTACGAGCAGTACTTC
TRBJ2-3 | TRBV10-3 | . | . | 15 | CAISESLAITDTQYF | TGTGCCATCAGTGAGTCCCTAGCGATCACAGATACGCAGTATTTT
TRBJ2-1 | TRBV13 | . | . | 15 | CASSLGTGRYNEQFF | TGTGCCAGCAGCTTAGGTACAGGTAGATACAATGAGCAGTTCTTC
TRBJ2-2 | TRBV4-1 | TRBD2 | . | 16 | CASSLPSGRDTGELFF | TGCGCCAGCAGCCTCCCTAGCGGGAGGGACACCGGGGAGCTGTTTTTT